A single sample is the source of the 2 T cell receptor beta chains below, sequenced in a study of T cell repertoires in cytomegalovirus infection. Antigens of these TCRs are unknown. Via MiXCR, TCRdb re-called the reads, giving one row per CDR3 protein. The sample includes 650,000 to 850,000 distinct CDR3 sequences, approximately 32% of them seen just once. The specimen comprised cultured CD8+ T cells from PBMCs, sampled from culture after CMV antigen stimulation. The source of these receptors is a human donor in good health (CMV status not recorded). Some clones in this sample may be carry-over from other donors' samples.

The sample holds many counts of this clonotype. The chain is built from TRBV12-3 or TRBV12-4 and TRBJ2-3; TRBD1 is a possible D gene (6 bases). Trimming left V 5 bases short and J 0 bases short, with 12 bases between. This CDR3 has 15 residues. CDR3 protein: CASSETGGSTDTQYF. The CDR3 region has the DNA TGTGCCAGCAGTGAGACAGGTGGGAGCACAGATACGCAGTATTTT.

The rearrangement links TRBV6-5 to TRBJ1-1; D is ambiguous. Per the germline V gene, CDR1 is MNHEY and CDR2 is SVGAGI. This CDR3 is 15 amino acids long. V lost 5 bases to trimming and J lost 0 bases, with 13 bases between them. The CDR3 DNA reads TGTGCCAGCAGTCCGTATCGAAGTATGAACACTGAAGCTTTCTTT. This encodes CASSPYRSMNTEAFF.